The sequence of this T cell receptor beta chain was determined in a study of cytomegalovirus exposure and HLA in healthy donors. Whole-study results and caveats: Among TCR beta chains of equal frequency, HLA-associated ones were more clonally expanded in a later analysis.

Germline assignment: CDR1 SGHNT and CDR2 YYREEE (reference sequence). CDR3 size: 15 residues. The V gene lost 4 bases and the J gene lost 5 bases, with 18 bases spanning the gap. For this clone: Its antigen remains unidentified.

PCR amplification relied on 60 Vbeta primers (plus 13 Jbeta primers). TCRdb's copy holds only in-frame clones and misses some; the assay was immunoSEQ multiplex PCR. The sample lists 110,000 or so clones; 65% to 85% were seen once. The TCR sequence derives from a woman aged 25 to 39 in good health and CMV-seropositive. Sequencing was performed on PBMCs. The genes are TRBV5-4 and TRBJ2-5; D is possibly TRBD2 (7 bases). In DNA form, the CDR3 reads TGTGCCAGCAGCCCCGTAGGGGGGGCTTGGGAGACCCAGTACTTC. It codes for CASSPVGGAWETQYF.